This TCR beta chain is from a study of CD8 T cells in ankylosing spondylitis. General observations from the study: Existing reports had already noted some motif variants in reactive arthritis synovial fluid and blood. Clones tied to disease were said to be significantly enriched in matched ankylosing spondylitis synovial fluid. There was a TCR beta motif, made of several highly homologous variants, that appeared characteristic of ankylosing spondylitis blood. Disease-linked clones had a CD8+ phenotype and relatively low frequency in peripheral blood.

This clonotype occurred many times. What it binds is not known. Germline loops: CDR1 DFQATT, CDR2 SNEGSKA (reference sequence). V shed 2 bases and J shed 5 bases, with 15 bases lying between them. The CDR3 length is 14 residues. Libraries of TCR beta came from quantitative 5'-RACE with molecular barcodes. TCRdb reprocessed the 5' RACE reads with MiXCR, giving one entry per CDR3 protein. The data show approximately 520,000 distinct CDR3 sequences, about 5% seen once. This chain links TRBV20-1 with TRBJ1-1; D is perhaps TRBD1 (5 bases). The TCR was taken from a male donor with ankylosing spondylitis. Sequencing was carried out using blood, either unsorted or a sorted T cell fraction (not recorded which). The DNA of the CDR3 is TGCAGTGCTAGACCCCTGGGGGTTTCTACTGAAGCTTTCTTT. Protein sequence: CSARPLGVSTEAFF.